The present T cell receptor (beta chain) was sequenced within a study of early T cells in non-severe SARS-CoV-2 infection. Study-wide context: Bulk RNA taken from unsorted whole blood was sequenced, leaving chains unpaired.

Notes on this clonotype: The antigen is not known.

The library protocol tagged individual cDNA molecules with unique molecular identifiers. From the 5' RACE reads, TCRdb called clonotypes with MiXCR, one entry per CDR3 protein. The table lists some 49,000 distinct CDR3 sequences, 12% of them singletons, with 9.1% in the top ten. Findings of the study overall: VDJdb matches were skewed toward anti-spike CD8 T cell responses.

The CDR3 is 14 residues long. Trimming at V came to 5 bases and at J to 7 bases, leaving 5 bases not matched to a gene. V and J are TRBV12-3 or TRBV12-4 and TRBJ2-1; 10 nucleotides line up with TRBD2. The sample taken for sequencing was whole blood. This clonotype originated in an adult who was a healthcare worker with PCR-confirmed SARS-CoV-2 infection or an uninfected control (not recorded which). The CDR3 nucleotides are TGTGCCAGCAGTAAGGGACTAGCGACGAATGAGCAGTTCTTC. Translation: CASSKGLATNEQFF.